This TCR beta chain was recorded in a study of CD8+CD57+ T cells in acquired aplastic anemia. Study-wide background: Average DNA yield from sorted CD4+ and CD8+ cells was 3.2 ug.

The study profiled TCR beta VDJ and CDR3 using genomic DNA as template. TCRdb fed the reads into MiXCR, producing one record per CDR3 protein. The table includes roughly 170,000 distinct CDR3 sequences, roughly 50% detected once. This CDR3 is 16 amino acids long. V shed 7 bases, J shed 2 bases, and the junction held 14 bases outside the gene matches. Germline V gives CDR1 WSHSY, CDR2 SAAADI. This clonotype was recorded many times. Patients selected for sequencing had displayed CD8+CD57+ cell expansion by flow cytometry. The clonotype was recovered from a human donor with aplastic anemia. This chain connects TRBV10-2 to TRBJ2-7; 7 bases map to TRBD2. Specimen: sorted CD4+, CD8+, or CD8+CD57+ T cells (not recorded which) from PBMCs. CDR3 coding DNA: TGCGCCAGCAAAAACAGGAGCGGGGCTGGAACCTACGAGCAGTACTTC. As protein: CASKNRSGAGTYEQYF.